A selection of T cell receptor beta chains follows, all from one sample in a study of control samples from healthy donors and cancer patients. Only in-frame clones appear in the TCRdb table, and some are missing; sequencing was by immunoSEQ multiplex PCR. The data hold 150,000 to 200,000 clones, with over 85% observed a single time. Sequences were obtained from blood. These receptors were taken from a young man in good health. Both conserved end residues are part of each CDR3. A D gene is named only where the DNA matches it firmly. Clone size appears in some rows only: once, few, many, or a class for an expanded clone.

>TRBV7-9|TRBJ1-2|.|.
TGTGCCAGCAGCCAAGTACTGGGACTCTATGGCTACACCTTC
CASSQVLGLYGYTF
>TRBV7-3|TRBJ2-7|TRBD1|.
TGTGCCAGCAGCTTACCTTGGGACAGGGTGGTATACGAGCAGTACTTC
CASSLPWDRVVYEQYF
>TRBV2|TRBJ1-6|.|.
TGTGCCAGCAGTGATTGGGCTTATAATTCACCCCTCCACTTT
CASSDWAYNSPLHF
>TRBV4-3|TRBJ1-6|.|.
TGCGCCAGCAGCCAAGCGCTGGGTGGGTCACCCCTCCACTTT
CASSQALGGSPLHF
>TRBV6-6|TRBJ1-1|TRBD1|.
TGTGCCAGCAGTGGACAGGGGTTGAACACTGAAGCTTTCTTT
CASSGQGLNTEAFF
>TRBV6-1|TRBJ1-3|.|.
TGTGCCAGCAGTGAAGTGGGGGTCTCTGGAAACACCATATATTTT
CASSEVGVSGNTIYF
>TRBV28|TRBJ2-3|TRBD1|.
TGTGCCAGCAGGGACGACAGGGGGCCGAGAGCAGATACGCAGTATTTT
CASRDDRGPRADTQYF
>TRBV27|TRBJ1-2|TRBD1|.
TGTGCCAGCAGTTGGTCAGGGGGCGCTGGCTACACCTTC
CASSWSGGAGYTF
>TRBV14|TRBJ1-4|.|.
TGTGCCAGCAGCCGGAGCTTTAATGAAAAACTGTTTTTT
CASSRSFNEKLFF
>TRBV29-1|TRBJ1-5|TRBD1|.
TGCAGCGCCCGGACAGGGGGGAACAATCAGCCCCAGCATTTT
CSARTGGNNQPQHF
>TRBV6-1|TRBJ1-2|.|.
TGTGCCAGCAGTGAAGAGGGAATCGATGGCTACACCTTC
CASSEEGIDGYTF
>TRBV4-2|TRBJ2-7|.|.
TGTGCCAGCAGCCAAGAAAGTGGGGACCGATCCTACGAGCAGTACTTC
CASSQESGDRSYEQYF
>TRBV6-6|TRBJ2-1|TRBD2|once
TGTGCCAGCAGTGGGAGCGGGAGGTTAACCAATGAGCAGTTCTTC
CASSGSGRLTNEQFF
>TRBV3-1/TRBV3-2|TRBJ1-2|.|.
TGTGCCAGCAGCCCTTGGTCCAAAAACTATGGCTACACCTTC
CASSPWSKNYGYTF
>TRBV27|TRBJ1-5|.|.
TGTGCCAGCACTTCCCAGAAGCCCCAGCATTTT
CASTSQKPQHF
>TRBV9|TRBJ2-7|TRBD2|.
TGTGCCAGCAGCGTAGTTAGCGGGAGAACTGAAGAGCAGTACTTC
CASSVVSGRTEEQYF